The 8 T cell receptor beta chains presented below share a single source sample, sequenced in a study of T cells in Graves' hyperthyroidism and ophthalmopathy. RNA transcripts served as the template for amplifying TCR beta CDR3 regions. HTBI primers were used for first-round RT-PCR of the TCR CDR3. MiXCR, applied by TCRdb to the multiplex PCR reads, yields one record per CDR3 protein. This sample has 500,000 to 550,000 distinct CDR3 sequences, with nearly 20% found just once. Material: blood. These receptors were taken from a man aged 40-50 years with Graves' ophthalmopathy.

This sequence joins TRBV7-6 and TRBJ2-2, with 8 nucleotides matching TRBD1. Germline V CDR1 and CDR2: SGHVS, FNYEAQ. There are 15 residues in the CDR3. J was trimmed by 6 bases and V by 3 bases; bases with no gene match: 6. CDR3 sequence reads: CASSFALDRAGELFF. CDR3 in DNA: TGTGCCAGCAGCTTCGCCCTGGACAGGGCCGGGGAGCTGTTTTTT.

This clonotype was seen a handful of times. The rearrangement uses TRBV5-1 and TRBJ1-1; maybe TRBD1 (6 bases). Germline V gene sequence: CDR1 SGHRS, CDR2 YFSETQ. V dropped 1 base and J dropped 5 bases, with 15 bases sitting between them. The CDR3 runs to 15 residues. For the CDR3, the DNA is TGCGCCAGCAGCTTGTCACAGGGAGTAAAGACTGAAGCTTTCTTT. It specifies CASSLSQGVKTEAFF.

J is TRBJ1-6 and V is TRBV30, with D hard to call. V lost 3 bases to trimming and J lost 7 bases, with 13 bases between them. The germline gives CDR1 GTSNPN, CDR2 SVGIG (reference sequence). The CDR3 runs 14 residues. This CDR3 reads CAWRLEGRNSPLHF. The CDR3 bases are TGTGCCTGGAGATTGGAGGGAAGAAATTCACCCCTCCACTTT.

This clonotype was counted between two and nine times. The chain has TRBV6-2 or TRBV6-3 and TRBJ2-1; possibly TRBD2 for D (6 bases). Germline V gene data show CDR1 as MNHEY and CDR2 as SVGEGT. The length of the CDR3 is 11 residues. V lost 8 bases and J lost 7, with 9 bases in between. In DNA form, the CDR3 reads TGTGCCAGCGGGGGGATGAATGAGCAGTTCTTC. Translation: CASGGMNEQFF.

This clonotype was counted at least ten times. The V and J genes are TRBV7-2 and TRBJ2-1; TRBD2 matches at 11 bases. The germline gives CDR1 SGHTA, CDR2 FQGNSA. After removal of 0 bases from V and 6 bases from J, the junction contained 10 bases not matched to a gene. The CDR3 covers 18 residues. The CDR3, as DNA: TGTGCCAGCAGCTTAGCGAGTCTAGCGGGAGGTACCCCCAATGAGCAGTTCTTC. Translated: CASSLASLAGGTPNEQFF.

The CDR3 protein is CASSVGQGGEQYF. In nucleotides, the CDR3 is TGTGCCAGCAGCGTAGGACAGGGAGGGGAGCAGTACTTC. The rearrangement links TRBV9 to TRBJ2-7; TRBD1 or TRBD2 may be the D gene (7 bases each). Germline values: CDR1 SGDLS, CDR2 YYNGEE. This CDR3 has 13 residues. Trimming took off 0 bases at V and 7 bases at J, with 11 bases between the two ends.

There are many counts of this clonotype. The chain is built from TRBV9 and TRBJ1-2; D gene unclear. Germline V lookup: CDR1 SGDLS, CDR2 YYNGEE. Trimming took off 2 bases at V and 7 bases at J, with 12 bases between the two ends. The CDR3 totals 13 residues. The CDR3 region is CASSVPGSGGYTF. CDR3 nucleotides: TGTGCCAGCAGCGTCCCGGGGTCGGGTGGCTACACCTTC.

J is TRBJ2-5 and V is TRBV19, with D tentatively TRBD2 (6 bases). Germline V gene sequence: CDR1 LNHDA, CDR2 SQIVND (reference sequence). CDR3 size: 13 residues. V was cut by 6 bases and J by 2 bases, with 10 bases left in between. The DNA for the CDR3 is TGTGCCAGTAGAGGGACTTTACAAGAGACCCAGTACTTC. This gives the protein CASRGTLQETQYF.